The clone carrying this TCR beta chain was counted between two and nine times. Its antigen is unidentified. Trimming removed 5 bases from V and 1 base from J; junction bases left unmatched: 1. Germline values: CDR1 ENHRY, CDR2 SYGVKD. The CDR3 is made up of 15 amino acids. The sample comes from a study of blood T cells in healthy people across ages. Study conclusions and caveats: Naive T cell percentage strongly correlated with TCR beta diversity.

Primed by a sample-barcoded 5' primer and a J-beta primer mix, a second PCR proceeded for about 6 to 12 cycles. Every sample gave at least 3 million paired-end reads containing CDR3. TCRdb reprocessed the 5' RACE reads with MiXCR, giving one entry per CDR3 protein. The table lists roughly 1.5 million distinct CDR3 sequences, approximately 43% of them singletons. This sequence joins TRBV10-3 and TRBJ1-4, with 10 bases fitting TRBD1. This TCR was sampled from a woman under 30 in good health. The sequencing sample was made of blood. The CDR3: CAISRTGGTNEKLFF. The CDR3 DNA is TGTGCCATCAGTAGGACAGGGGGAACTAATGAAAAACTGTTTTTT.